These 23 T cell receptor beta chains were sequenced from one sample in a study of blood T cell repertoires in COVID-19. This table comes from immunoSEQ multiplex PCR, and its TCRdb copy is limited to in-frame clones, with some not included. This table holds 300,000 to 450,000 clones, around 84% found once. Sequenced: peripheral blood. The source of these receptors is a human donor with acute or convalescent COVID-19. The donor label of this sample is uncertain.

CDR3 nucleotide sequence: TGTGCCAGCAGCTTGGACAGGGATTCACGTGGCTACACCTTC. It codes for CASSLDRDSRGYTF. The chain has TRBV5-4 and TRBJ1-2; D may be TRBD1 (6 bases). V was clipped by 0 bases and J by 7 bases, with 13 bases between them. Germline lookup yields CDR1 SGHNT and CDR2 YYREEE (reference sequence). There are 14 residues in the CDR3. Variable domain in full (rest from reference TRBV5-4 and TRBJ1-2): ETGVTQSPTHLIKTRGQQVTLRCSSQSGHNTVSWYQQALGQGPQFIFQYYREEENGRGNFPPRFSGLQFPNYSSELNVNALELDDSALYLCASSLDRDSRGYTFGSGTRLTVV.

This clone was seen many times. The CDR3 here is CASSPGQGLNYGYTF. CDR3 DNA: TGTGCCAGCAGCCCAGGACAGGGGCTAAACTATGGCTACACCTTC. The genes are TRBV13 and TRBJ1-2; the match to TRBD1 covers 9 bases. The V gene's germline CDR1 is PRHDT and CDR2 FYEKMQ (reference sequence). The CDR3 is 15 residues long. V trimming: 5 bases; J trimming: 2 bases; junction bases outside the gene matches: 6.

The genes are TRBV4-2 and TRBJ2-4; 7 bases agree with TRBD2. Looked up from germline, CDR1 is LGHNA and CDR2 is YNFKEQ. The CDR3 spans 16 residues. Trimming removed 5 bases from V and 2 bases from J; junction bases left unmatched: 9. The CDR3 here is CASSVTSVGTKNIQYF. CDR3 DNA sequence: TGTGCCAGCAGCGTAACTAGCGTTGGTACCAAAAACATTCAGTACTTC.

CDR3 sequence (DNA): TGTGCCAGCAGCTGGGACAGGGCTGGCTATGGCTACACCTTC. As protein: CASSWDRAGYGYTF. This chain links TRBV7-2 with TRBJ1-2; 9 nucleotides align to TRBD1. CDR1 is SGHTA, CDR2 FQGNSA, per germline. Trimming cost V 4 bases and J 4 bases; bases outside gene matches: 4. CDR3 length: 14 residues. The full variable domain, with the rest looked up from reference TRBV7-2 and TRBJ1-2, is GAGVSQSPSNKVTEKGKDVELRCDPISGHTALYWYRQSLGQGLEFLIYFQGNSAPDKSGLPSDRFSAERTGGSVSTLTIQRTQQEDSAVYLCASSWDRAGYGYTFGSGTRLTVV.

The V call is TRBV19, the J call TRBJ1-4; D perhaps matches TRBD1 (6 bases). Trimming pared 4 bases from V and 8 bases from J, leaving 8 bases between. CDR1 and CDR2 (germline): LNHDA, SQIVND (reference sequence). The CDR3 covers 12 residues. The CDR3 bases are TGTGCCAGTAGTACCACAGGGGAAAAACTGTTTTTT. Its protein product is CASSTTGEKLFF.

The CDR3 reads CASSHLKQVNTGELFF. For the CDR3, the DNA is TGTGCCAGCAGCCACCTAAAACAGGTTAACACCGGGGAGCTGTTTTTT. V is TRBV16 and J is TRBJ2-2; weak D call: TRBD1 (5 bases). CDR3 size: 16 residues. Trimming cost V 3 bases and J 2 bases, with 13 bases left between them. Germline V gives CDR1 KGHSY, CDR2 FQNENV.

The genes are TRBV28 and TRBJ1-2, with D tentatively TRBD1 (5 bases). There are 12 residues in the CDR3. With 4 bases removed from V and 5 bases from J, the gap between germline ends came to 8 bases. CDR1 is MDHEN, CDR2 SYDVKM, per germline. The CDR3 sequence: CASSYDSYGYTF. The CDR3, as DNA: TGTGCCAGCAGTTACGACAGTTATGGCTACACCTTC.

DNA for the CDR3: TGTGCCAGCAGCCTTTACAGGGTTGGGGATTCACCCCTCCACTTT. As protein: CASSLYRVGDSPLHF. V gene TRBV6-5 combines with J gene TRBJ1-6; tentatively, D is TRBD1 (6 bases). Trimming left V 6 bases short and J 8 bases short, with 17 bases between. In germline, CDR1 is MNHEY, CDR2 SVGAGI. The CDR3 contains 15 residues.

This clone was recorded once. This chain connects TRBV14 to TRBJ2-7, with D tentatively TRBD2 (5 bases). Trimming left V 0 bases short and J 1 base short, with 10 bases between. Germline values: CDR1 SGHDN, CDR2 FVKESK. The CDR3 contains 15 residues. CDR3 DNA: TGTGCCAGCAGCCAAGAGCGGGCCCTATCCTACGAGCAGTACTTC. It codes for CASSQERALSYEQYF.

The chain employs TRBV29-1 and TRBJ2-5; TRBD1 agrees at 9 bases. The CDR3 has 13 residues. The germline V gene encodes CDR1 SQVTM and CDR2 ANQGSEA. V lost 8 bases, J lost 3 bases, and 7 bases stayed unmatched. The CDR3 reads CSMMRQGEETQYF. The CDR3 region has the DNA TGCAGCATGATGAGACAGGGGGAAGAGACCCAGTACTTC.

The J gene is TRBJ1-5, the V gene TRBV3-1 (or the pseudogene TRBV3-2); D remains unclear. The germline gives CDR1 LGHDT, CDR2 YNNKEL (reference sequence). CDR3 length equals 13 residues. V dropped 1 base and J dropped 7 bases, with 8 bases sitting between them. The CDR3 reads CASSQVLGQPQHF. DNA of the CDR3: TGTGCCAGCAGCCAAGTTCTTGGCCAGCCCCAGCATTTT.

This chain connects TRBV20-1 to TRBJ1-1; D ambiguous. CDR3 length: 12 residues. Germline CDR1 DFQATT, CDR2 SNEGSKA (reference sequence). The V end was cut by 6 bases, the J end by 3 bases, with 11 bases between. The CDR3 DNA reads TGCAGTGCCAGTCGTTTAGACACTGAAGCTTTCTTT. It is translated as CSASRLDTEAFF.

The rearrangement links TRBV28 to TRBJ1-1; no firm D call. The CDR3 runs to 13 residues. The germline V gene has CDR1 MDHEN and CDR2 SYDVKM. Between the trimmed V and J ends, which lost 9 bases and 0 bases, there was a span of 11 bases. In DNA, the CDR3 is TGTGCCAGTACAAATAATATGAACACTGAAGCTTTCTTT. The encoded protein is CASTNNMNTEAFF.

This clone is a singleton in its sample. This specimen includes other DNA sequences encoding the same CDR3. The rearrangement uses TRBV18 and TRBJ2-7; 10 bases are shared with TRBD2. The CDR3 contains 15 residues. CDR1 is KGHSH and CDR2 is LQKENI in the germline V gene. After removal of 3 bases from V and 4 bases from J, the junction contained 6 bases not matched to a gene. The CDR3 DNA is TGTGCCAGCTCACCGTCACTAGCGGGAACTTACGAGCAGTACTTC. As protein: CASSPSLAGTYEQYF.

This clone was picked up a small number of times. V usage is TRBV7-6 and J usage is TRBJ2-5; TRBD2 matches 12 bases. Trimming removed 5 bases from V and 5 bases from J; junction bases left unmatched: 6. Germline loops: CDR1 SGHVS, CDR2 FNYEAQ. CDR3 length: 15 residues. The CDR3 reads CASSGPTSGSETQYF. The CDR3 DNA reads as TGTGCCAGCAGCGGACCGACTAGCGGGAGCGAGACCCAGTACTTC. The full variable domain, in which reference TRBV7-6 and TRBJ2-5 provide the parts outside the CDR3, is GAGVSQSPRYKVTKRGQDVALRCDPISGHVSLYWYRQALGQGPEFLTYFNYEAQQDKSGLPNDRFSAERPEGSISTLTIQRTEQRDSAMYRCASSGPTSGSETQYFGPGTRLLVL.

The chain recombines TRBV6-5 with TRBJ2-2, with D maybe TRBD1 (5 bases). This CDR3 region has 15 residues. Trimming cost V 0 bases and J 6 bases, with 11 bases left between them. Germline V lookup: CDR1 MNHEY, CDR2 SVGAGI. CDR3 protein: CASSYSSGRAGELFF. CDR3 nucleotide sequence: TGTGCCAGCAGTTACTCGTCCGGCAGGGCCGGGGAGCTGTTTTTT.

This clone has just a few counts. The rearrangement links TRBV5-1 to TRBJ2-1; possibly TRBD2 for D (6 bases). Trimming cost V 3 bases and J 4 bases, with 20 bases left between them. The CDR3 covers 17 residues. Germline lookup yields CDR1 SGHRS and CDR2 YFSETQ. The CDR3, as DNA: TGCGCCAGCAGCTCCCTCGGGGAAGCGGGCGCGTACAATGAGCAGTTCTTC. This sequence encodes CASSSLGEAGAYNEQFF.

The chain employs TRBV30 and TRBJ1-1; 8 bases align to TRBD1. V gave up 1 base and J gave up 3 bases; unmatched junction bases: 1. CDR3 length equals 13 residues. The germline V gene encodes CDR1 GTSNPN and CDR2 SVGIG (reference sequence). CDR3 amino acids: CAWSGQGYTEAFF. The CDR3 DNA follows: TGTGCCTGGAGTGGACAGGGGTACACTGAAGCTTTCTTT.

The J gene is TRBJ1-1, the V gene TRBV6-2 or TRBV6-3; 8 bases align to TRBD1. The length of the CDR3 is 15 residues. V lost 6 bases to trimming and J lost 1 base; unmatched junction nucleotides: 7. Per germline, CDR1 MNHEY and CDR2 SVGEGT. CDR3 sequence reads: CASSRPGTGNTEAFF. In DNA form, the CDR3 reads TGTGCCAGCAGCCGCCCCGGGACAGGGAACACTGAAGCTTTCTTT.

The rearrangement joins TRBV3-1 (or the pseudogene TRBV3-2) to TRBJ2-2; D is uncertain. The V end was cut by 2 bases, the J end by 8 bases, with 9 bases between. Looked up from germline, CDR1 is LGHDT and CDR2 is YNNKEL (reference sequence). The CDR3 runs to 13 residues. In DNA form, the CDR3 reads TGTGCCAGCAGCCAACGCGGTGTAGGGGAGCTGTTTTTT. Amino acids: CASSQRGVGELFF.

The chain links TRBV2 to TRBJ2-1; 10 positions match TRBD1. CDR3 length equals 13 residues. Germline CDR1 reads SNHLY; CDR2 reads FYNNEI. J lost 6 bases, V lost 7 bases, and 3 bases had no gene match. CDR3 region: CASKGQGINEQFF. The CDR3 region has the DNA TGTGCCAGCAAGGGACAGGGGATCAATGAGCAGTTCTTC. Full variable domain (missing parts from reference TRBV2 and TRBJ2-1): EPEVTQTPSHQVTQMGQEVILRCVPISNHLYFYWYRQILGQKVEFLVSFYNNEISEKSEIFDDQFSVERPDGSNFTLKIRSTKLEDSAMYFCASKGQGINEQFFGPGTRLTVL.

This rearrangement joins TRBV5-4 to TRBJ2-2; possibly TRBD1 for D (6 bases). Germline values: CDR1 SGHNT, CDR2 YYREEE (reference sequence). Trimming pared 4 bases from V and 6 bases from J, leaving 13 bases between. CDR3 length: 14 amino acids. The CDR3 protein is CASSLDRLPGELFF. Written as DNA, the CDR3 is TGTGCCAGCAGCCTGGACAGATTACCCGGGGAGCTGTTTTTT.

The chain combines TRBV7-2 with TRBJ2-2; 8 positions agree with TRBD2. With V trimmed by 5 bases and J by 4 bases, 15 bases remained unmatched. The V gene's germline CDR1 is SGHTA and CDR2 FQGNSA. The CDR3 covers 18 residues. CDR3 sequence reads: CASSARWTSQIFTGELFF. DNA for the CDR3: TGTGCCAGCAGCGCCCGGTGGACTAGCCAAATTTTCACCGGGGAGCTGTTTTTT.